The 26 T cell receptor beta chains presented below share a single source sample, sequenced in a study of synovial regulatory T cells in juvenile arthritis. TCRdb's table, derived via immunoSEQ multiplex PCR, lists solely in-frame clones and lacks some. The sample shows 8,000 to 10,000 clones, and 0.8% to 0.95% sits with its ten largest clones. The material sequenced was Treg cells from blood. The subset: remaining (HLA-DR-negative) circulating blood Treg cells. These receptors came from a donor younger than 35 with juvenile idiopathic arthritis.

This CDR3 is CASSHDVGQGVEKLFF. This sequence joins TRBV5-1 and TRBJ1-4; TCRdb's D call, TRBD1, is unchecked because there is no DNA. Per germline, CDR1 SGHRS and CDR2 YFSETQ. The CDR3 runs 16 residues. Only the protein is on record.

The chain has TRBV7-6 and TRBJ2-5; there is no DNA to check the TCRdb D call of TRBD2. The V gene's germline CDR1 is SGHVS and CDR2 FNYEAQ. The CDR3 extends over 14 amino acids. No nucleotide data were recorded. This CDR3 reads CASSPSGKKETQYF.

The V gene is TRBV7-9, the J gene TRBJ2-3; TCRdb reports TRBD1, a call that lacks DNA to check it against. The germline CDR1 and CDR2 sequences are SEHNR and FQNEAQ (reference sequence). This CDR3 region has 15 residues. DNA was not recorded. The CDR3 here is CASSTGQMFTDTQYF.

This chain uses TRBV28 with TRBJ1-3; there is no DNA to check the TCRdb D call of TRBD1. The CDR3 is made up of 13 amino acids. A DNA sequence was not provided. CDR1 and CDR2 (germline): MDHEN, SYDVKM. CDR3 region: CASNLPGGNTIYF. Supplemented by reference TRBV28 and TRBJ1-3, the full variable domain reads DVKVTQSSRYLVKRTGEKVFLECVQDMDHENMFWYRQDPGLGLRLIYFSYDVKMKEKGDIPEGYSVSREKKERFSLILESASTNQTSMYLCASNLPGGNTIYFGEGSWLTVV.

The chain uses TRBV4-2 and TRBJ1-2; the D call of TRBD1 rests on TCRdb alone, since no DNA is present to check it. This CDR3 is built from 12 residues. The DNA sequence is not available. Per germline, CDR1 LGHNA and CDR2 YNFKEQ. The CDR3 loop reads CASSSQGEGYTF.

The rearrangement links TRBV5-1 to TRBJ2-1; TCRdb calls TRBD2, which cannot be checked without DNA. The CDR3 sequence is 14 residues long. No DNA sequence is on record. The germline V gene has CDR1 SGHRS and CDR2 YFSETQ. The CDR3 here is CASSLLAGYNEQFF.

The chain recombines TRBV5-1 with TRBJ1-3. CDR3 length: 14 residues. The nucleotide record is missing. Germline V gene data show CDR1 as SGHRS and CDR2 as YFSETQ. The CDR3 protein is CASSQGGSGNTIYF.

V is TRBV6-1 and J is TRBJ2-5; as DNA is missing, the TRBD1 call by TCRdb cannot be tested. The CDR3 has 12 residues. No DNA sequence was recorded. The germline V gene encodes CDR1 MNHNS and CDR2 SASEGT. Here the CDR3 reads CAGADQGETQYF.

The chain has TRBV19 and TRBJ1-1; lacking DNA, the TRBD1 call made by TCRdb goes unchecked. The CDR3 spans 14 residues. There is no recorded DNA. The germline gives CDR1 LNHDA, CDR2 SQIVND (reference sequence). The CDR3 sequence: CASSIGDRVGRAFF. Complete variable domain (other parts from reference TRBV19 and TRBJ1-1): DGGITQSPKYLFRKEGQNVTLSCEQNLNHDAMYWYRQDPGQGLRLIYYSQIVNDFQKGDIAEGYSVSREKKESFPLTVTSAQKNPTAFYLCASSIGDRVGRAFFGQGTRLTVV.

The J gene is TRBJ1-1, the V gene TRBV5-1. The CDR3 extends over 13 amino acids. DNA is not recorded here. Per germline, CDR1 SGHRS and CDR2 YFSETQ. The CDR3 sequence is CASSQGPNTEAFF.

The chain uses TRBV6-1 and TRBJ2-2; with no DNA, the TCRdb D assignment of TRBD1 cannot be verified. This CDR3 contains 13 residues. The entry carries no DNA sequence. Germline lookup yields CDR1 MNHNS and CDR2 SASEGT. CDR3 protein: CASTRTDTGELFF.

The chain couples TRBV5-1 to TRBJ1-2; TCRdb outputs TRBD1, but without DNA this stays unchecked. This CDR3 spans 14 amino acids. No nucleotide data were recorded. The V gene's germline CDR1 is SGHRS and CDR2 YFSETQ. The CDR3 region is CASSRDTNNYGYTF.

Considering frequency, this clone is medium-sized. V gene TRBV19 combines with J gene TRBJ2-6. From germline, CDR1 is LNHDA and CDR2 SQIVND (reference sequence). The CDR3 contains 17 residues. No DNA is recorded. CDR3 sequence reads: CASSAIAFPSGANVLTF. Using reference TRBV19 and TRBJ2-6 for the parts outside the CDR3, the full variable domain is DGGITQSPKYLFRKEGQNVTLSCEQNLNHDAMYWYRQDPGQGLRLIYYSQIVNDFQKGDIAEGYSVSREKKESFPLTVTSAQKNPTAFYLCASSAIAFPSGANVLTFGAGSRLTVL.

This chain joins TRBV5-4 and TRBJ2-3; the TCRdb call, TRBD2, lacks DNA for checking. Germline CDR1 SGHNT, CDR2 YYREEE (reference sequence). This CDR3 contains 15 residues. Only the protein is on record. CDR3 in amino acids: CASSLVSRVGDTQYF.

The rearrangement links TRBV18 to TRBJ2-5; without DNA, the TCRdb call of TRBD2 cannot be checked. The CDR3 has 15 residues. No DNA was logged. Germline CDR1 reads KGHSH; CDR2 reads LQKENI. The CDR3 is CASSPTGGPGETQYF.

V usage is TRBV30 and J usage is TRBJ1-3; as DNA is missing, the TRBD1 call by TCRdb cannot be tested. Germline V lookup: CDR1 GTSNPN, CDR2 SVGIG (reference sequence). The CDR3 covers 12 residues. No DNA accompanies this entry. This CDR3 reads CAGGQTGNTIYF.

The chain's CDR3 is CASRRTGGVYGYTF. The rearrangement links TRBV14 to TRBJ1-2; the D gene TCRdb calls, TRBD1, cannot be checked with no DNA. Germline V gene sequence: CDR1 SGHDN, CDR2 FVKESK. The CDR3 loop spans 14 amino acids. No DNA accompanies this entry.

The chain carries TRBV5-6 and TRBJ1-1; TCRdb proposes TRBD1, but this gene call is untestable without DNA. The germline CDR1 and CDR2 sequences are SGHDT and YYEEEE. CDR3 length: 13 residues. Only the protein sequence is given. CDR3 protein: CASRYRQGGKAFF.

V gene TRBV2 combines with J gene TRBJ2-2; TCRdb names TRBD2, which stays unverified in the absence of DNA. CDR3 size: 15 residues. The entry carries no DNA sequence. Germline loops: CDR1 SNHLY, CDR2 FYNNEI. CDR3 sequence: CASGLAGTNTGELFF.

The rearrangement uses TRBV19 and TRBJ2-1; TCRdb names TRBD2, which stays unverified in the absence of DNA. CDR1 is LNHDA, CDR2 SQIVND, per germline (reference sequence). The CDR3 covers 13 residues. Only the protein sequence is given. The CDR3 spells CASSGRLENEQFF.

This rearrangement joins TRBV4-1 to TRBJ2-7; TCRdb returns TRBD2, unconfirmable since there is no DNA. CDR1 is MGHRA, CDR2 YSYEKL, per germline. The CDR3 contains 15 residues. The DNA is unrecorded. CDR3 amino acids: CASGPTSGRPYEQYF.

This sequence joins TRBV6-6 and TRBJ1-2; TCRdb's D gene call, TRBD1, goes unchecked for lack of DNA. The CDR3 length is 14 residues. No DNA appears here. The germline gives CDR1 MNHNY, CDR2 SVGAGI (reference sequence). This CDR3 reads CASTTGHLGIGYTF.

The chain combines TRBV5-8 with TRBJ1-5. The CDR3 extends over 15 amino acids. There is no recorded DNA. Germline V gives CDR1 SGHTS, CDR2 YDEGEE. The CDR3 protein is CASSLDGTGNQPQHF. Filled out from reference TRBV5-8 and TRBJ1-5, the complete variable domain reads EAGVTQSPTHLIKTRGQQATLRCSPISGHTSVYWYQQALGLGLQFLLWYDEGEERNRGNFPPRFSGRQFPNYSSELNVNALELEDSALYLCASSLDGTGNQPQHFGDGTRLSIL.

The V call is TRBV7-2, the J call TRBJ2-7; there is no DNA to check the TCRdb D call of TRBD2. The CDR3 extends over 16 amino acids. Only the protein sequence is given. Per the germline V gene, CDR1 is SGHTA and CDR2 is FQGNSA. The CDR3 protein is CASSLVSAGEYNEQYF.

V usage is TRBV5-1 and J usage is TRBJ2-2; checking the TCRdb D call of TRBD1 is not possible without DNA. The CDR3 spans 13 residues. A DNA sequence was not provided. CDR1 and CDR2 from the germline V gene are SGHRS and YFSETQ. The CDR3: CASSLSDTGELFF.

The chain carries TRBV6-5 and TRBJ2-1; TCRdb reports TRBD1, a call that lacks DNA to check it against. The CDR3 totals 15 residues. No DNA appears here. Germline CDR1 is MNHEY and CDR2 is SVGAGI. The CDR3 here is CASRPRTPWTNEQFF.